The T cell receptor beta chain described here comes from a study of blood T cell repertoires in COVID-19. Across the study: T cells, B-cell-depleted T cells, or PBMCs provided the cDNA or gDNA that served as material.

Using immunoSEQ multiplex PCR, the repertoire was profiled, and TCRdb retains in-frame clones only, with some absent. This sample has over 85,000 clones; approximately 86% occur once, and the top ten carry around 12%. V dropped 1 base and J dropped 5 bases, with 12 bases sitting between them. The CDR3 consists of 14 residues. The V gene's germline CDR1 is SGHTA and CDR2 FQGNSA. The source of this sequence is a human donor in a cohort sampled during active COVID-19. This rearrangement joins TRBV7-2 to TRBJ2-7; weak D call: TRBD1 (5 bases). Sequenced input: peripheral blood. CDR3 in DNA: TGTGCCAGCAGCTTAGGGGGCAGGGAAAACGAGCAGTACTTC. Protein product: CASSLGGRENEQYF.